These T cell receptor beta chains were read from a single sample in a study of T cell responses to AZD1222 COVID-19 vaccine. Measured with immunoSEQ multiplex PCR; TCRdb has only the in-frame clones, and not every one. The profile shows 100,000 to 120,000 clones, about 95% of them singletons. The sequenced sample was peripheral blood, obtained 28 days after the second AZD1222 dose. Receptors originate from an adult who received the AZD1222 COVID-19 vaccine. Each CDR3 is given with its conserved first and last residue. A D gene is named only where the DNA matches it firmly. Clone size is stated in some rows and not others, as once, few, many or a class when expanded.

clone_size: NA; d_call: NA; j_call: TRBJ1-1; v_call: TRBV5-1; cdr3_nt: TGCGCCAGCAGCCCCTCTGGGGGCGAGGCTTTCTTT; cdr3_aa: CASSPSGGEAFF
clone_size: NA; d_call: NA; j_call: TRBJ1-1; v_call: TRBV19; cdr3_nt: TGTGCCAGTAACTACAGGGAGAACACTGAAGCTTTCTTT; cdr3_aa: CASNYRENTEAFF
clone_size: once; d_call: TRBD2; j_call: TRBJ2-3; v_call: TRBV10-1; cdr3_nt: TGCGCCAGCGGGGCGGGGGACCCTAGCACAGATACGCAGTATTTT; cdr3_aa: CASGAGDPSTDTQYF
clone_size: NA; d_call: TRBD1; j_call: TRBJ1-6; v_call: TRBV3-1/TRBV3-2; cdr3_nt: TGTGCCAGCAGCCCGATCCCGACAGGGGCCGGTTCACCCCTCCACTTT; cdr3_aa: CASSPIPTGAGSPLHF
clone_size: NA; d_call: TRBD1; j_call: TRBJ1-2; v_call: TRBV5-5; cdr3_nt: TGTGCCAGCAGCTTAGGGGGAAACCGGGACAGAGTCTATGGCTACACCTTC; cdr3_aa: CASSLGGNRDRVYGYTF
clone_size: NA; d_call: NA; j_call: TRBJ1-6; v_call: TRBV19; cdr3_nt: TGTGCCAGTACCCTGGAGGGAAAAGGGGATTCACCCCTCCACTTT; cdr3_aa: CASTLEGKGDSPLHF
clone_size: NA; d_call: NA; j_call: TRBJ1-6; v_call: TRBV10-2; cdr3_nt: TGCGCCAGCAGTGTGGGGGGCCAATTTTCACCCCTCCACTTT; cdr3_aa: CASSVGGQFSPLHF
clone_size: NA; d_call: NA; j_call: TRBJ1-5; v_call: TRBV19; cdr3_nt: TGTGCCAGTAATTGGGGGTATAGCAATCAGCCCCAGCATTTT; cdr3_aa: CASNWGYSNQPQHF
clone_size: once; d_call: NA; j_call: TRBJ2-1; v_call: TRBV11-2; cdr3_nt: TGTGCCAGCAGCTTAAGCAGTCTTAATGAGCAGTTCTTC; cdr3_aa: CASSLSSLNEQFF
clone_size: NA; d_call: TRBD2; j_call: TRBJ2-2; v_call: TRBV27; cdr3_nt: TGTGCCAGCAGTTTCGCGGGGAGGGCGCGGGGCACCGGGGAGCTGTTTTTT; cdr3_aa: CASSFAGRARGTGELFF
clone_size: once; d_call: NA; j_call: TRBJ1-4; v_call: TRBV10-1; cdr3_nt: TGCGCCAGCAGTGACCGGGGAAGGGAAAAACTGTTTTTT; cdr3_aa: CASSDRGREKLFF
clone_size: once; d_call: NA; j_call: TRBJ1-2; v_call: TRBV21-1; cdr3_nt: TGTGCCAGCAGCACCCCGACAGGGGGGTATGGCTACACCTTC; cdr3_aa: CASSTPTGGYGYTF
clone_size: NA; d_call: TRBD1; j_call: TRBJ1-3; v_call: TRBV4-1; cdr3_nt: TGCGCCAGCAGCCAAAATGTAGGCTTCAGGGGGAGGTCTGGAAACACCATATATTTT; cdr3_aa: CASSQNVGFRGRSGNTIYF
clone_size: once; d_call: TRBD1; j_call: TRBJ1-1; v_call: TRBV5-4; cdr3_nt: TGTGCCAGCAGCGGGGGGGGACAGGGCGCCGCTGAAGCTTTCTTT; cdr3_aa: CASSGGGQGAAEAFF
clone_size: NA; d_call: NA; j_call: TRBJ1-3; v_call: TRBV18; cdr3_nt: TGTGCCAGCTCGGAGGAGACTAGGCACCACACCATATATTTT; cdr3_aa: CASSEETRHHTIYF
clone_size: NA; d_call: TRBD1; j_call: TRBJ1-3; v_call: TRBV27; cdr3_nt: TGTGCCAGCACCGCGACAGGGGCCGGAAACACCATATATTTT; cdr3_aa: CASTATGAGNTIYF
clone_size: few; d_call: TRBD2; j_call: TRBJ2-7; v_call: TRBV7-9; cdr3_nt: TGTGCCAGCAGCCCTCGACTAGCGGGGTTCTCCTACGAGCAGTACTTC; cdr3_aa: CASSPRLAGFSYEQYF
clone_size: NA; d_call: TRBD1; j_call: TRBJ2-2; v_call: TRBV6-4; cdr3_nt: TGTGCCAGCAGTGGCACAGGGGCTAAGACCGGGGAGCTGTTTTTT; cdr3_aa: CASSGTGAKTGELFF
clone_size: NA; d_call: NA; j_call: TRBJ2-7; v_call: TRBV2; cdr3_nt: TGTGCCAGCAGCCTCGGACATCCTGGCGAGCAGTACTTC; cdr3_aa: CASSLGHPGEQYF
clone_size: NA; d_call: NA; j_call: TRBJ1-5; v_call: TRBV4-1; cdr3_nt: TGCGCCAGCAGCCAGCAGGGGTTCCAGCCCCAGCATTTT; cdr3_aa: CASSQQGFQPQHF
clone_size: NA; d_call: NA; j_call: TRBJ1-1; v_call: TRBV18; cdr3_nt: TGTGCCAGCTCACCACAGGTGGTTTCGAACACTGAAGCTTTCTTT; cdr3_aa: CASSPQVVSNTEAFF
clone_size: NA; d_call: TRBD1; j_call: TRBJ1-5; v_call: TRBV7-9; cdr3_nt: TGTGCCAGCAGCTACGACAGGGGAATCCCCCAGCATTTT; cdr3_aa: CASSYDRGIPQHF
clone_size: once; d_call: NA; j_call: TRBJ1-5; v_call: TRBV27; cdr3_nt: TGTGCCAGCAGTTCGAAGTGGGGTCTGGTGATCAATCAGCCCCAGCATTTT; cdr3_aa: CASSSKWGLVINQPQHF
clone_size: NA; d_call: NA; j_call: TRBJ1-6; v_call: TRBV5-1; cdr3_nt: TGCGCCAGCAGCTTGGTAGGGCTGGCCTCACCCCTCCACTTT; cdr3_aa: CASSLVGLASPLHF
clone_size: NA; d_call: NA; j_call: TRBJ1-2; v_call: TRBV5-1; cdr3_nt: TGCGCCAGCAGCTTAAAGGACTCTAAAAACTATGGCTACACCTTC; cdr3_aa: CASSLKDSKNYGYTF
clone_size: NA; d_call: NA; j_call: TRBJ1-6; v_call: TRBV11-2; cdr3_nt: TGTGCCAGCAGTTTGATGCCTCCCCGGGACCGAGGAGTTTCACCCCTCCACTTT; cdr3_aa: CASSLMPPRDRGVSPLHF
clone_size: NA; d_call: NA; j_call: TRBJ1-5; v_call: TRBV5-1; cdr3_nt: TGCGCCAGCAGCTTGGGGTTTGGCAGTAGGCAGCCCCAGCATTTT; cdr3_aa: CASSLGFGSRQPQHF
clone_size: once; d_call: NA; j_call: TRBJ1-3; v_call: TRBV7-2; cdr3_nt: TGTGCCAGCAGCTTAATGCCCGAAACTGGAAACACCATATATTTT; cdr3_aa: CASSLMPETGNTIYF
clone_size: NA; d_call: TRBD1; j_call: TRBJ2-7; v_call: TRBV19; cdr3_nt: TGTGCCAGTAGTGACAGGGTTGGACCCTACGAGCAGTACTTC; cdr3_aa: CASSDRVGPYEQYF
clone_size: NA; d_call: NA; j_call: TRBJ1-3; v_call: TRBV6-5; cdr3_nt: TGTGCCAGCATGCAGGGGTCTAACTCTGGAAACACCATATATTTT; cdr3_aa: CASMQGSNSGNTIYF
clone_size: NA; d_call: NA; j_call: TRBJ2-2; v_call: TRBV7-9; cdr3_nt: TGTGCCAGCACCAAAGGTGGGGCCAACACCGGGGAGCTGTTTTTT; cdr3_aa: CASTKGGANTGELFF
clone_size: NA; d_call: NA; j_call: TRBJ1-3; v_call: TRBV18; cdr3_nt: TGTGCCAGCTCTCTGGGACAATCAGAGGTGGCTGGAAACACCATATATTTT; cdr3_aa: CASSLGQSEVAGNTIYF
clone_size: NA; d_call: NA; j_call: TRBJ1-4; v_call: TRBV20-1; cdr3_nt: TGCACCCCGGTGGAGAATGAAAAACTGTTTTTT; cdr3_aa: CTPVENEKLFF
clone_size: NA; d_call: TRBD1; j_call: TRBJ1-2; v_call: TRBV29-1; cdr3_nt: TGCAGCGTTGAAGATCCGAGGGACAGGGGAAACTATGGCTACACCTTC; cdr3_aa: CSVEDPRDRGNYGYTF
clone_size: NA; d_call: TRBD2; j_call: TRBJ2-3; v_call: TRBV3-1/TRBV3-2; cdr3_nt: TGTGCCAGCAGCCAAACGTGGAGCGGGGGAGCCACGCAGTATTTT; cdr3_aa: CASSQTWSGGATQYF
clone_size: NA; d_call: NA; j_call: TRBJ1-3; v_call: TRBV3-1/TRBV3-2; cdr3_nt: TGTGCCAGCAGCCAAGCCTCTGGAAACACCATATATTTT; cdr3_aa: CASSQASGNTIYF
clone_size: NA; d_call: NA; j_call: TRBJ2-1; v_call: TRBV10-1; cdr3_nt: TGCGCCAGCAGCACCAACAGGGCAGGCTCCAATGAGCAGTTCTTC; cdr3_aa: CASSTNRAGSNEQFF
clone_size: NA; d_call: NA; j_call: TRBJ2-1; v_call: TRBV24-1; cdr3_nt: TGTGCCACCAGTGATCCGCCCCTGGATGAGCAGTTCTTC; cdr3_aa: CATSDPPLDEQFF
clone_size: NA; d_call: NA; j_call: TRBJ1-6; v_call: TRBV12-3/TRBV12-4; cdr3_nt: TGTGCCAGCAGAAAAACGGACGGTTCACCCCTCCACTTT; cdr3_aa: CASRKTDGSPLHF
clone_size: few; d_call: TRBD1; j_call: TRBJ1-1; v_call: TRBV7-9; cdr3_nt: TGTGCCAGCAGCCCAGGGGGACACCAGAACACTGAAGCTTTCTTT; cdr3_aa: CASSPGGHQNTEAFF
clone_size: NA; d_call: TRBD2; j_call: TRBJ2-5; v_call: TRBV7-2; cdr3_nt: TGTGCCAGCAGCTCTTTATTCGCAGGCGGGGGGCAAGAGACCCAGTACTTC; cdr3_aa: CASSSLFAGGGQETQYF
clone_size: NA; d_call: NA; j_call: TRBJ2-1; v_call: TRBV2; cdr3_nt: TGTGCCAGCAGGGAGCGGATCTACAATGAGCAGTTCTTC; cdr3_aa: CASRERIYNEQFF
clone_size: NA; d_call: NA; j_call: TRBJ2-1; v_call: TRBV5-1; cdr3_nt: TGCGCCAGCAGCTTGAGGACGGGAAATGAGCAGTTCTTC; cdr3_aa: CASSLRTGNEQFF
clone_size: once; d_call: NA; j_call: TRBJ2-3; v_call: TRBV11-2; cdr3_nt: TGTGCCAGCAGCTCCATTGTGTGGCGGACGCAGTATTTT; cdr3_aa: CASSSIVWRTQYF
clone_size: NA; d_call: NA; j_call: TRBJ2-5; v_call: TRBV7-9; cdr3_nt: TGTGCCAGCAGTCTACTAGCTGGAGAGACCCAGTACTTC; cdr3_aa: CASSLLAGETQYF
clone_size: NA; d_call: TRBD1; j_call: TRBJ1-1; v_call: TRBV5-1; cdr3_nt: TGCGCCAGCAGCCTAGGACAGGTAAACACTGAAGCTTTCTTT; cdr3_aa: CASSLGQVNTEAFF
clone_size: NA; d_call: NA; j_call: TRBJ2-1; v_call: TRBV3-1/TRBV3-2; cdr3_nt: TGTGCCAGCAGCCAAGATACGTTCAGTCACTTTTACAATGAGCAGTTCTTC; cdr3_aa: CASSQDTFSHFYNEQFF
clone_size: NA; d_call: NA; j_call: TRBJ1-2; v_call: TRBV27; cdr3_nt: TGTGCCACCCTTGACCTCGGAGACCCTAACTATGGCTACACCTTC; cdr3_aa: CATLDLGDPNYGYTF
clone_size: NA; d_call: NA; j_call: TRBJ2-7; v_call: TRBV13; cdr3_nt: TGTGCCAGCAGCGCGCGGGGCAGTTCCTACTCCTACGAGCAGTACTTC; cdr3_aa: CASSARGSSYSYEQYF
clone_size: NA; d_call: TRBD1; j_call: TRBJ1-1; v_call: TRBV14; cdr3_nt: TGTGCCAGCAGCCAAGACAGGGGGATGATGAACACTGAAGCTTTCTTT; cdr3_aa: CASSQDRGMMNTEAFF
clone_size: NA; d_call: NA; j_call: TRBJ1-2; v_call: TRBV11-2; cdr3_nt: TGTGCCAGCAGCTTAGAGGGTCACGGCTACTATGGCTACACCTTC; cdr3_aa: CASSLEGHGYYGYTF
clone_size: NA; d_call: NA; j_call: TRBJ2-3; v_call: TRBV3-1/TRBV3-2; cdr3_nt: TGTGCCAGCAGCCCCCTAGCGAGTGAACACACAGATACGCAGTATTTT; cdr3_aa: CASSPLASEHTDTQYF
clone_size: NA; d_call: NA; j_call: TRBJ2-5; v_call: TRBV12-5; cdr3_nt: TGTGCTAGTGGGAAGGGAGGACAAGAGACCCAGTACTTC; cdr3_aa: CASGKGGQETQYF
clone_size: few; d_call: TRBD1; j_call: TRBJ1-5; v_call: TRBV6-5; cdr3_nt: TGTGCCACCCAGGCGGGAGGGGGCCAGCCCCAGCATTTT; cdr3_aa: CATQAGGGQPQHF
clone_size: NA; d_call: NA; j_call: TRBJ2-3; v_call: TRBV5-6; cdr3_nt: TGTGCCAGCAGCTTGAGGCCTCAGCGGGTTGCAGATACGCAGTATTTT; cdr3_aa: CASSLRPQRVADTQYF
clone_size: NA; d_call: TRBD1; j_call: TRBJ1-6; v_call: TRBV3-1/TRBV3-2; cdr3_nt: TGTGCCAGCAGCGTGACAGGGGAGGAATCACCCCTCCACTTT; cdr3_aa: CASSVTGEESPLHF
clone_size: NA; d_call: TRBD1; j_call: TRBJ1-3; v_call: TRBV28; cdr3_nt: TGTGCCAGCAGTTTCCAGGACAGGGCGGCTGGAAACACCATATATTTT; cdr3_aa: CASSFQDRAAGNTIYF
clone_size: NA; d_call: NA; j_call: TRBJ2-7; v_call: TRBV19; cdr3_nt: TGTGCCAGTAAATCGGAATACTACGAGCAGTACTTC; cdr3_aa: CASKSEYYEQYF